A single sample gave rise to the 30 T cell receptor beta chains below, sequenced in a study of human T cells and chemical hapten exposure (dated by TCRdb to about 2021). The library was built by means of RACE. This sample was sequenced with a NextSeq 500. TCRdb ran its own pipeline on the public reads, namely fastp trimming at Q25 and MiXCR clone calling, and kept in-frame beta chains. For every CDR3 protein sequence, its rows merge into one entry that carries the most common genes and DNA. For this sample there are approximately 350,000 distinct CDR3 sequences; approximately 6.3% appear just once. The ten largest clones add up to approximately 8% of the sample. The sample's time point label, in plain terms: patch test 1, 2 weeks after DPC sensitization. Taken with the paper, the label for treatment or condition translates to: therapeutic diphenylcyclopropenone sensitization with weekly scalp DPC.

Sequencing used whole blood, obtained in connection with sensitization to the hapten diphenylcyclopropenone (DPC). These receptors were collected from a woman younger than 30 with alopecia areata. Some clones in this sample may be carry-over from other donors' samples.

This clonotype turned up a few times. This clone may be a read error of a much larger clone one base away. This chain connects TRBV6-1 to TRBJ2-3; 10 bases map to TRBD2. This CDR3 is built from 16 residues. In germline, CDR1 is MNHNS, CDR2 SASEGT. With V trimmed by 1 base and J by 0 bases, 1 base remained unmatched. The CDR3 sequence: CASSEGAGGSTDTQYF. The CDR3 nucleotides are TGTGCCAGCAGTGAAGGAGCGGGGGGGAGCACAGATACGCAGTATTTT.

This clonotype has only a few counts. The V and J genes are TRBV7-9 and TRBJ2-3; D possibly corresponds to TRBD2 (6 bases). The V end lost 8 bases, the J end lost 0 bases, and 12 bases lay between the germline ends. The CDR3 is made up of 14 amino acids. Germline V gene sequence: CDR1 SEHNR, CDR2 FQNEAQ (reference sequence). In nucleotides, the CDR3 is TGTGCCAGCGGGGCTGGGACTAGCACAGATACGCAGTATTTT. This encodes CASGAGTSTDTQYF.

This clonotype was observed many times. The chain has TRBV10-3 and TRBJ2-1; TRBD2 matches at 11 bases. The CDR3 sequence is 13 residues long. V shed 8 bases, J shed 12 bases, and the junction held 9 bases outside the gene matches. Germline V gene data show CDR1 as ENHRY and CDR2 as SYGVKD. DNA of the CDR3: TGTGCCATCGGGCTAGCGGGGGGCGCCGGGCAGTTCTTC. Its protein product is CAIGLAGGAGQFF.

This clonotype was recorded a few times. This chain joins TRBV6-1 and TRBJ2-6; 10 bases agree with TRBD2. This CDR3 comprises 18 residues. The J segment lost 0 bases and the V segment lost 6 bases, leaving 8 bases of the junction unmatched. Per the germline V gene, CDR1 is MNHNS and CDR2 is SASEGT. The DNA of the CDR3 is TGTGCCAGCAGAGCGGGGGGGCCTTCATCCTCTGGGGCCAACGTCCTGACTTTC. The encoded protein is CASRAGGPSSSGANVLTF.

This clonotype was seen repeatedly, ten times or more. In DNA, the CDR3 is TGTGCCAGCAGCCCGGACAGGGCAGCCAAAAACATTCAGTACTTC. Its translation: CASSPDRAAKNIQYF. The V gene is TRBV5-4, the J gene TRBJ2-4; 8 bases map to TRBD1. The CDR3 has 15 amino acids. V lost 4 bases and J lost 0; bases outside the gene matches: 3. The germline CDR1 and CDR2 sequences are SGHNT and YYREEE (reference sequence).

V usage is TRBV27 and J usage is TRBJ2-3; D possibly uses TRBD1 or TRBD2 (6 bases each). The germline CDR1 and CDR2 sequences are MNHEY and SMNVEV (reference sequence). Deletions cut 5 bases from V and 1 base from J, with 22 bases between. The CDR3 covers 18 residues. The CDR3 loop reads CASSPDRGVGGGTDTQYF. CDR3 sequence (DNA): TGTGCCAGCAGTCCCGACCGGGGTGTCGGGGGCGGCACAGATACGCAGTATTTT.

The chain is built from TRBV5-1 and TRBJ1-2, with D possibly matching TRBD1 (6 bases). Trimming cost V 4 bases and J 2 bases, with 12 bases left between them. CDR1 and CDR2 from the germline V gene are SGHRS and YFSETQ. There are 14 residues in the CDR3. The CDR3 is CASSLGHANYGYTF. As DNA, the CDR3 is TGCGCCAGCAGCCTGGGACACGCGAACTATGGCTACACCTTC.

This clonotype came up a few times. The V and J genes are TRBV6-2 or TRBV6-3 and TRBJ1-5; TRBD1 matches 7 bases. Germline lookup yields CDR1 MNHEY and CDR2 SVGEGT. The CDR3 is 15 amino acids. V shed 2 bases, J shed 2 bases, and the junction held 3 bases outside the gene matches. DNA of the CDR3: TGTGCCAGCAGTTACGGAGGGGGCGGCAATCAGCCCCAGCATTTT. Residues: CASSYGGGGNQPQHF.

V is TRBV24-1 and J is TRBJ2-2, with D tentatively TRBD2 (6 bases). The CDR3 extends over 15 amino acids. CDR1 and CDR2 from the germline V gene are KGHDR and SFDVKD. Trimming stripped 6 bases from V and 2 bases from J, with 12 bases between. This chain's CDR3 is CATSLGGANTGELFF. DNA for the CDR3: TGTGCCACCAGTTTAGGCGGGGCAAACACCGGGGAGCTGTTTTTT.

At least ten counts were recorded for this clonotype. The chain links TRBV5-4 to TRBJ2-2; 7 nucleotides align to TRBD1. The germline gives CDR1 SGHNT, CDR2 YYREEE (reference sequence). The junction had 8 bases not matched to a gene; V was cut back by 0 bases and J by 6 bases. This CDR3 spans 16 amino acids. The CDR3 nucleotides read TGTGCCAGCAGCTTGGAAGTAGGGGGCGTCCCCGGGGAGCTGTTTTTT. Translating gives CASSLEVGGVPGELFF.

The chain couples TRBV6-1 to TRBJ2-3; the D is unclear. Germline assignment: CDR1 MNHNS and CDR2 SASEGT. The V end was cut by 1 base, the J end by 0 bases, with 11 bases between. This CDR3 is built from 16 residues. The DNA for the CDR3 is TGTGCCAGCAGTGAAGGGGGTTATATAAGCACAGATACGCAGTATTTT. This codes for CASSEGGYISTDTQYF.

This clonotype has more than one count but fewer than ten. This chain links TRBV18 with TRBJ2-1; 7 bases map to TRBD1. Germline-derived CDR1 and CDR2 are KGHSH and LQKENI. The CDR3 sequence is 13 residues long. Trimming cost V 3 bases and J 10 bases; bases outside gene matches: 6. CDR3 in DNA: TGTGCCAGCTCACCGCAAACAGGGGACGAGCAGTTCTTC. As protein: CASSPQTGDEQFF.

This chain links TRBV10-2 with TRBJ1-4; the match to TRBD1 covers 8 bases. The CDR3 totals 14 residues. J gave up 6 bases and V 6 bases, and 6 bases lay outside the gene matches. Germline V lookup: CDR1 WSHSY, CDR2 SAAADI. The CDR3 is CASRAGQGYEKLFF. CDR3 bases: TGCGCCAGCAGGGCCGGACAGGGCTATGAAAAACTGTTTTTT.

This clonotype was observed a handful of times. The gene calls are TRBV11-2 and TRBJ2-5, with 14 bases that match TRBD2. CDR3 length: 16 residues. Germline V gives CDR1 SGHAT, CDR2 FQNNGV. The junction had 8 bases not matched to a gene; V was cut back by 7 bases and J by 4 bases. The CDR3 coding sequence is TGTGCCAGCACCGCCGGACTAGCGGGGGGTGGAGAGACCCAGTACTTC. Protein: CASTAGLAGGGETQYF.

This clonotype was observed at least ten times. The chain carries TRBV29-1 and TRBJ2-5; 8 bases align to TRBD1. CDR1 is SQVTM, CDR2 ANQGSEA, per germline. CDR3 length equals 13 residues. V gave up 4 bases and J gave up 3 bases; unmatched junction bases: 4. This chain's CDR3 is CSVVPGGEETQYF. CDR3 coding DNA: TGCAGCGTTGTCCCAGGGGGCGAAGAGACCCAGTACTTC.

The chain is built from TRBV11-2 and TRBJ2-1; TRBD2 agrees at 14 bases. Germline CDR1 reads SGHAT; CDR2 reads FQNNGV. The CDR3 is made up of 17 amino acids. V trimming: 5 bases; J trimming: 8 bases; junction bases outside the gene matches: 11. The DNA of the CDR3 is TGTGCCAGCAGCCCTAGACTAGCGGGGGGGATTTTTGATGAGCAGTTCTTC. This encodes CASSPRLAGGIFDEQFF. Filled out from reference TRBV11-2 and TRBJ2-1, the complete variable domain reads EAGVAQSPRYKIIEKRQSVAFWCNPISGHATLYWYQQILGQGPKLLIQFQNNGVVDDSQLPKDRFSAERLKGVDSTLKIQPAKLEDSAVYLCASSPRLAGGIFDEQFFGPGTRLTVL.

The V and J genes are TRBV10-3 and TRBJ2-1, with 9 bases aligning to TRBD2. The CDR3 covers 16 residues. In germline, CDR1 is ENHRY, CDR2 SYGVKD. V was pared by 6 bases and J by 1 base, with 7 bases of the junction left unmatched. CDR3 bases: TGTGCCATCAGGACAGCGGGGGGAGATTCCTACAATGAGCAGTTCTTC. Protein: CAIRTAGGDSYNEQFF.

CDR3 residues: CASSLNSGGPDTQYF. The CDR3, as DNA: TGCGCCAGCAGCTTGAATAGCGGGGGGCCAGATACGCAGTATTTT. The chain is built from TRBV5-1 and TRBJ2-3; 10 bases align to TRBD2. The germline CDR1 and CDR2 sequences are SGHRS and YFSETQ. CDR3 length equals 15 residues. V trimming: 1 base; J trimming: 4 bases; junction bases outside the gene matches: 3.

This clonotype was seen ten or more times. The J gene is TRBJ1-2, the V gene TRBV20-1, with D hard to call. The germline V and J ends were trimmed by 6 bases and 2 bases, with 13 bases remaining between them. Looked up from germline, CDR1 is DFQATT and CDR2 is SNEGSKA (reference sequence). The CDR3 sequence is 13 residues long. The CDR3: CSASRTVNYGYTF. CDR3 nucleotide sequence: TGCAGTGCCAGCCGGACGGTGAACTATGGCTACACCTTC.

V usage is TRBV28 and J usage is TRBJ2-3; 7 positions match TRBD2. CDR1 and CDR2 from the germline V gene are MDHEN and SYDVKM. CDR3 length: 13 residues. The V segment lost 5 bases and the J segment 6 bases; nucleotides outside the gene matches: 5. In DNA, the CDR3 is TGTGCCAGCAGTCCCGGGGGGTGGGATACGCAGTATTTT. This sequence encodes CASSPGGWDTQYF.

This clonotype has just a few counts. The CDR3 sequence: CASSSTSFTGELFF. CDR3 sequence (DNA): TGTGCCAGCAGCTCCACTAGTTTCACCGGGGAGCTGTTTTTT. The chain employs TRBV7-2 and TRBJ2-2, with D perhaps matching TRBD2 (5 bases). There are 14 residues in the CDR3. Trimming left V 4 bases short and J 4 bases short, with 10 bases between. CDR1 is SGHTA and CDR2 is FQGNSA in the germline V gene. Using reference TRBV7-2 and TRBJ2-2 for the parts outside the CDR3, the full variable domain is GAGVSQSPSNKVTEKGKDVELRCDPISGHTALYWYRQSLGQGLEFLIYFQGNSAPDKSGLPSDRFSAERTGGSVSTLTIQRTQQEDSAVYLCASSSTSFTGELFFGEGSRLTVL.

The chain couples TRBV20-1 to TRBJ2-2, with 11 bases identical to TRBD2. Germline CDR1 DFQATT, CDR2 SNEGSKA (reference sequence). CDR3 length: 13 residues. The CDR3 protein is CGSGGENTGELFF. The CDR3, as DNA: TGCGGTAGCGGGGGGGAAAACACCGGGGAGCTGTTTTTT.

This clonotype was counted at least ten times. The chain carries TRBV4-3 and TRBJ2-1; 7 nucleotides align to TRBD1. Trimming cost V 3 bases and J 3 bases; bases outside gene matches: 5. The CDR3 spans 15 residues. Germline values: CDR1 LGHNA, CDR2 YSLEER. CDR3 DNA: TGCGCCAGCAGCCAGAGTACAGGGGACTACAATGAGCAGTTCTTC. This sequence encodes CASSQSTGDYNEQFF.

V and J are TRBV15 and TRBJ1-2; 7 bases match TRBD1. Germline V gene lookup returns CDR1 LNHNV and CDR2 YYDKDF (reference sequence). The CDR3 has 15 residues. V dropped 0 bases and J dropped 4; count of bases not matched to a gene: 5. The CDR3, as DNA: TGTGCCACCAGCAGAGATTCGGGACAGAGCTATGGCTACACCTTC. It specifies CATSRDSGQSYGYTF.

J is TRBJ2-2 and V is TRBV27; D may correspond to TRBD1 or TRBD2 (5 bases each). The germline V gene encodes CDR1 MNHEY and CDR2 SMNVEV (reference sequence). CDR3 size: 16 residues. V lost 1 base, J lost 2 bases, and 11 bases lay in between. The CDR3 DNA reads as TGTGCCAGCAGTTTATATACGGGGCCCAACACCGGGGAGCTGTTTTTT. As protein: CASSLYTGPNTGELFF.

This clonotype was seen ten or more times. The V call is TRBV5-1, the J call TRBJ2-7, with D maybe TRBD1 (5 bases). The germline V gene encodes CDR1 SGHRS and CDR2 YFSETQ. V was shortened by 4 bases and J by 5 bases, with 19 bases between the two germline ends. The CDR3 extends over 15 amino acids. The CDR3 DNA reads as TGCGCCAGCAGCCCGAGCACACAGGTTTCTGACGAGCAGTACTTC. Its protein product is CASSPSTQVSDEQYF.

This chain links TRBV6-6 with TRBJ1-2, with 10 bases fitting TRBD1. Germline trimming cut 7 bases from V and 3 bases from J; bases unmatched to any gene: 5. Looked up from germline, CDR1 is MNHNY and CDR2 is SVGAGI (reference sequence). The CDR3 extends over 14 amino acids. In DNA form, the CDR3 reads TGTGCCAGCATCGGACAGGGGGAGGACTATGGCTACACCTTC. This codes for CASIGQGEDYGYTF.

This clonotype has more than one count but fewer than ten. The chain links TRBV5-6 to TRBJ2-5; no clear D gene. This CDR3 has 13 amino acids. Germline-derived CDR1 and CDR2 are SGHDT and YYEEEE. Trimming pared 4 bases from V and 3 bases from J, leaving 10 bases between. The CDR3 region has the DNA TGTGCCAGCAGCGTGGGATCCGAAGAGACCCAGTACTTC. This sequence encodes CASSVGSEETQYF.

The chain couples TRBV12-3 or TRBV12-4 to TRBJ1-5; 7 positions agree with TRBD1. The J segment lost 4 bases and the V segment lost 4 bases, leaving 4 bases of the junction unmatched. This CDR3 is built from 14 residues. The chain's CDR3 is CASSYGTVNQPQHF. The DNA for the CDR3 is TGTGCCAGCAGTTACGGGACAGTGAATCAGCCCCAGCATTTT.

The sample holds many counts of this clonotype. The gene calls are TRBV21-1 and TRBJ2-6; the table assigns TRBD2, which was not confirmed against the DNA. TRBV21-1 is a documented pseudogene. The CDR3 length is 15 residues. The CDR3: CASSNIGEGANVLTF. In DNA, the CDR3 is TGTGCCAGCAGCAATATCGGGGAGGGGGCCAACGTCCTGACTTTC.